This T cell receptor beta chain came from a study of breast tumors, draining lymph nodes, adjacent tissues (dated by TCRdb to the mid-2010s). For the wider study: In breast cancer patients, the study compared the TCR beta repertoires of tumor, adjacent nontumor tissue and axillary lymph nodes. In human breast cancer, the study set out to assess how tumor, surrounding tissue and draining lymph node repertoires relate to one another and whether T cells might be exchanged between them. Study-wide conclusions, independent of this receptor: Tumor and nontumor tissue repertoires were significantly more similar in luminal-like than in basal-like breast cancer. A scenario in which most tumor T cells derive from the lymph node and then expand within tumor tissue was judged to be consistent with the data. Tumors showed preferential V and J gene usage, and their T-cell repertoire diversity fell below that of lymph nodes yet above that of nontumor tissue. The study presented the conclusion that tumor T cells originate in lymph nodes as consistent with a hypothesis, not as something directly demonstrated.

Sequenced on an Illumina HiSeq 2000. Multiplex PCR amplification was used to generate the TCR beta chain libraries. High-throughput sequencing was used to analyze the amplified TCR beta chain products. Using fastp trimming at Q25 and MiXCR clonotype assembly, TCRdb reanalyzed the public sequencing data and kept in-frame beta chains. Rows with a matching CDR3 protein are joined into one entry that keeps the most common DNA and genes. Present in this sample are over 130,000 distinct CDR3 sequences, 32% of which were seen just once. 2.3% of the sample comes from the top ten. Lymph node samples were obtained from the axillary draining lymph nodes of breast cancer patients. Points on this clonotype: Its antigen is currently not known. This may be a read error: a much more frequent sequence differs by one nucleotide.

This TCR was sampled from a female donor with breast cancer. Some clones in this sample may be carry-over from other donors' samples. The sample consisted of axillary lymph node tissue.

The CDR3 sequence is CASSSLVRADTEAFF. In nucleotide form, the sequence is TGTGCCAGCAGCTCCCTCGTACGGGCCGACACTGAAGCTTTCTTT. The chain is encoded by TRBV25-1 joined to TRBJ1-1; the D gene identity is not certain. The CDR3, cysteine through phenylalanine, is 15 amino acids long. Here the CDR3 DNA is all that survives: 45 bases in frame from base 1. CDR1 and CDR2 (MGHDK, SYGVNS) derive from the germline V gene. V is cut by 6 bases and J by 3 bases, and the space between the germline ends is 17 bases.